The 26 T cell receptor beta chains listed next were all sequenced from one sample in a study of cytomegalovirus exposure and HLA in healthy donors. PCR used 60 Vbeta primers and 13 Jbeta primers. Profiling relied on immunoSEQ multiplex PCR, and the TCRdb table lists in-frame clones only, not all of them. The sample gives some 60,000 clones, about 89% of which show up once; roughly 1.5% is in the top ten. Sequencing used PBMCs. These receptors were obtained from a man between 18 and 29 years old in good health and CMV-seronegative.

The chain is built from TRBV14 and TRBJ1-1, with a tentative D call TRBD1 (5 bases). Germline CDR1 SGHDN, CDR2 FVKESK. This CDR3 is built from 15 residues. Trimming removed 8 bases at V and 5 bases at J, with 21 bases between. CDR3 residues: CASSPGGGLGTEAFF. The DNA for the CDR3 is TGTGCCAGCTCCCCCGGGGGGGGACTCGGAACTGAAGCTTTCTTT. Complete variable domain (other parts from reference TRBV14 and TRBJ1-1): EAGVTQFPSHSVIEKGQTVTLRCDPISGHDNLYWYRRVMGKEIKFLLHFVKESKQDESGMPNNRFLAERTGGTYSTLKVQPAELEDSGVYFCASSPGGGLGTEAFFGQGTRLTVV.

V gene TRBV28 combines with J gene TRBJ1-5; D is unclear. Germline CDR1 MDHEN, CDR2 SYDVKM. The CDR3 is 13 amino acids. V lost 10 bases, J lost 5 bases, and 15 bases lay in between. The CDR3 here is CATSGAPYQPQHF. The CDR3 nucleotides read TGTGCCACTAGCGGCGCCCCCTATCAGCCCCAGCATTTT. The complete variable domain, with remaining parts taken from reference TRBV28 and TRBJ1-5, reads DVKVTQSSRYLVKRTGEKVFLECVQDMDHENMFWYRQDPGLGLRLIYFSYDVKMKEKGDIPEGYSVSREKKERFSLILESASTNQTSMYLCATSGAPYQPQHFGDGTRLSIL.

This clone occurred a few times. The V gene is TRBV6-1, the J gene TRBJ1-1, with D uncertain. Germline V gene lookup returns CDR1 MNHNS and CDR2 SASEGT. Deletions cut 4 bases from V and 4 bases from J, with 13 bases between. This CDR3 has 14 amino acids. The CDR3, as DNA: TGTGCCAGCAGTGGGTGGGGAGTGAGCACTGAAGCTTTCTTT. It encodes CASSGWGVSTEAFF.

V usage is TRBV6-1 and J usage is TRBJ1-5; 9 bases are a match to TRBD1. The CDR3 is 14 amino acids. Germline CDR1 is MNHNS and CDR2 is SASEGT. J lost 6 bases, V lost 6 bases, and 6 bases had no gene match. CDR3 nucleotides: TGTGCCAGCAGCACCGGGACAGGGACTCAGCCCCAGCATTTT. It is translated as CASSTGTGTQPQHF.

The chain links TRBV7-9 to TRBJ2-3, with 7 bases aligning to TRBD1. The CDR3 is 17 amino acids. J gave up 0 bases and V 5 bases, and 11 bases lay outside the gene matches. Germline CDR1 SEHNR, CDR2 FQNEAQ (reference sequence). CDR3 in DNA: TGTGCCAGCAGCCTTGAGAGACAGGGATCTAGCACAGATACGCAGTATTTT. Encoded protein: CASSLERQGSSTDTQYF.

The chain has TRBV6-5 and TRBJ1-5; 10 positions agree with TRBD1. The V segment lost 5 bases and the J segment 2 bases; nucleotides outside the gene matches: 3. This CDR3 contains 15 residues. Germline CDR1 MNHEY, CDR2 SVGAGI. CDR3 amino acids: CASSRGQGGNQPQHF. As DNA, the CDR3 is TGTGCCAGCAGTCGCGGACAGGGGGGCAATCAGCCCCAGCATTTT.

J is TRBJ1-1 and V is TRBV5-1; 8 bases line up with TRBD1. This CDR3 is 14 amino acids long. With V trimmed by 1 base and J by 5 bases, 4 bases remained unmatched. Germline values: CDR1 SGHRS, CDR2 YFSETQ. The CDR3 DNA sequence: TGCGCCAGCAGCTTGAACAGGGGGGGTACTGAAGCTTTCTTT. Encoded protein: CASSLNRGGTEAFF. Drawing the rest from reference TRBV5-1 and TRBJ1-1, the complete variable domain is KAGVTQTPRYLIKTRGQQVTLSCSPISGHRSVSWYQQTPGQGLQFLFEYFSETQRNKGNFPGRFSGRQFSNSRSEMNVSTLELGDSALYLCASSLNRGGTEAFFGQGTRLTVV.

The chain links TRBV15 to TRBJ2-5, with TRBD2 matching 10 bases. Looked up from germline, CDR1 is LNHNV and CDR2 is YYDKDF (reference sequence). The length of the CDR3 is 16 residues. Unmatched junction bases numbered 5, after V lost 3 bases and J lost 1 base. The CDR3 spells CATSSGLAAPQETQYF. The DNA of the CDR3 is TGTGCCACCAGCAGTGGACTAGCGGCACCCCAAGAGACCCAGTACTTC.

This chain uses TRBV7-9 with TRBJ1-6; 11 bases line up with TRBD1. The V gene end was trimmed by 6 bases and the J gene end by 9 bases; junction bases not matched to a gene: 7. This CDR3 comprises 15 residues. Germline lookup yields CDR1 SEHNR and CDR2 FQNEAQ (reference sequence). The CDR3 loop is CASSWDRGRSSPLHF. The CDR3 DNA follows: TGTGCCAGCAGTTGGGACAGGGGGAGGAGTTCACCCCTCCACTTT.

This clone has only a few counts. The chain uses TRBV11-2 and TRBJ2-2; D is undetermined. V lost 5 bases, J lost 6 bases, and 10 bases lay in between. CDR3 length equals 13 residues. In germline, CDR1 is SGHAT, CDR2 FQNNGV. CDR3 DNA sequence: TGTGCCAGCAGCCCCAACTTGTCCGGGGAGCTGTTTTTT. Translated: CASSPNLSGELFF. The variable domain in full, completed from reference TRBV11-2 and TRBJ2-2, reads EAGVAQSPRYKIIEKRQSVAFWCNPISGHATLYWYQQILGQGPKLLIQFQNNGVVDDSQLPKDRFSAERLKGVDSTLKIQPAKLEDSAVYLCASSPNLSGELFFGEGSRLTVL.

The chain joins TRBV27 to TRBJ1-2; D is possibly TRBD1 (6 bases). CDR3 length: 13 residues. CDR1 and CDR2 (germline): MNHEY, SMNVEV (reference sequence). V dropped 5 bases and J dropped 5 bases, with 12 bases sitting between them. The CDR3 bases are TGTGCCAGCAGTACAGGGCTTCAGTATGGCTACACCTTC. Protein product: CASSTGLQYGYTF.

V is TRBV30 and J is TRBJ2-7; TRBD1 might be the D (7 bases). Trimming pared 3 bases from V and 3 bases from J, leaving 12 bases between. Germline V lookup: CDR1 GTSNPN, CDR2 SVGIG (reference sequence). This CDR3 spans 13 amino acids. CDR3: CAWRGGQNYEQYF. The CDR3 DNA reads TGTGCCTGGAGGGGGGGACAGAACTACGAGCAGTACTTC.

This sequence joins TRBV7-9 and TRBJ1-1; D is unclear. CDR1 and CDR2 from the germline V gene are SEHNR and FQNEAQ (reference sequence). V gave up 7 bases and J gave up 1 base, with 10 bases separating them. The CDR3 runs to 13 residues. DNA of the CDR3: TGTGCCAGCAACCCGGGAAAGAACACTGAAGCTTTCTTT. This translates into CASNPGKNTEAFF. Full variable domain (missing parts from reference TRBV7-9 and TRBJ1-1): DTGVSQNPRHKITKRGQNVTFRCDPISEHNRLYWYRQTLGQGPEFLTYFQNEAQLEKSRLLSDRFSAERPKGSFSTLEIQRTEQGDSAMYLCASNPGKNTEAFFGQGTRLTVV.

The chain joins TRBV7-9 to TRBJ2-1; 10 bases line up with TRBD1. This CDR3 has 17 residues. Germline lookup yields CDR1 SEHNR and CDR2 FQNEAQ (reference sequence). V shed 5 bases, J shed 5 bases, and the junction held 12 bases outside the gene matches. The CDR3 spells CASSPEWGTGANNEQFF. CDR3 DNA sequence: TGTGCCAGCAGCCCCGAATGGGGGACAGGGGCCAACAATGAGCAGTTCTTC.

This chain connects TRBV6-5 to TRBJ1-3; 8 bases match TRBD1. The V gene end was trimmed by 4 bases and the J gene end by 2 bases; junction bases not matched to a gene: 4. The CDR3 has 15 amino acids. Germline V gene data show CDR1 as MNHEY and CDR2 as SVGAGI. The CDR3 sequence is CASSSGGRAGNTIYF. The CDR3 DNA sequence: TGTGCCAGCAGTTCAGGGGGCAGGGCTGGAAACACCATATATTTT.

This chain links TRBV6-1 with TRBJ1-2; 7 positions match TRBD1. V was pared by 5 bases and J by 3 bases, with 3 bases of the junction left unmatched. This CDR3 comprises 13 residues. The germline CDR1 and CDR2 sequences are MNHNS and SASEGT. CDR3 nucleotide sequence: TGTGCCAGCAGTTTTGACAGGGACTATGGCTACACCTTC. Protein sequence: CASSFDRDYGYTF.

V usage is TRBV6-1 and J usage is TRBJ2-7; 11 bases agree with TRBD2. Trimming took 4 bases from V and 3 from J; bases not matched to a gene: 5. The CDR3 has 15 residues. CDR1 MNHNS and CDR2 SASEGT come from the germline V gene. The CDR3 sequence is CASSVTSGTGYEQYF. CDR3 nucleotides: TGTGCCAGCAGTGTGACTAGCGGGACTGGCTACGAGCAGTACTTC.

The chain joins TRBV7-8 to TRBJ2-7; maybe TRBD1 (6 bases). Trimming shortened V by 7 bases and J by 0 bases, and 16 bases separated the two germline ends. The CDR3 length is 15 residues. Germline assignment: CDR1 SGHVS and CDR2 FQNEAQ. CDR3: CASTKHQGPSYEQYF. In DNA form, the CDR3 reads TGTGCCAGCACCAAACACCAGGGGCCCTCCTACGAGCAGTACTTC.

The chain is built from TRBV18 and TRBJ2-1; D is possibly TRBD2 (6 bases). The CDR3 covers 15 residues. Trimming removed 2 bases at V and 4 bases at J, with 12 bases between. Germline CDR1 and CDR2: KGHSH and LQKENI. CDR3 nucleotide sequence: TGTGCCAGCTCACCAGGAGGGAACGTATACAATGAGCAGTTCTTC. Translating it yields CASSPGGNVYNEQFF.

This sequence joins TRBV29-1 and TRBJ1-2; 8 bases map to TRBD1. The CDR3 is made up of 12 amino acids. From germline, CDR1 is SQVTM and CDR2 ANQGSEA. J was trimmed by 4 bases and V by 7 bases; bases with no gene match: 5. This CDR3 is CSAETGGYGYTF. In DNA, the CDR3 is TGCAGCGCCGAAACAGGGGGCTATGGCTACACCTTC.

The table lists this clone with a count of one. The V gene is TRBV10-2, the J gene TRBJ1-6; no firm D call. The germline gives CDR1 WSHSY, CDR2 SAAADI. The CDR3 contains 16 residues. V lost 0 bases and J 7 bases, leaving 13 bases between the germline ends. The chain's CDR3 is CASSESEGSWNSPLHF. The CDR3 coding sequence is TGCGCCAGCAGTGAGTCGGAAGGGAGTTGGAATTCACCCCTCCACTTT.

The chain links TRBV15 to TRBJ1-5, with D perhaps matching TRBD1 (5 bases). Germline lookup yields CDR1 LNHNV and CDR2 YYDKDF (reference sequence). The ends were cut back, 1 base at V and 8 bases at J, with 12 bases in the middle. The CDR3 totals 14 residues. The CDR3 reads CATSRAGSIKPQHF. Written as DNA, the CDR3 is TGTGCCACCAGCAGAGCAGGGTCCATTAAGCCCCAGCATTTT.

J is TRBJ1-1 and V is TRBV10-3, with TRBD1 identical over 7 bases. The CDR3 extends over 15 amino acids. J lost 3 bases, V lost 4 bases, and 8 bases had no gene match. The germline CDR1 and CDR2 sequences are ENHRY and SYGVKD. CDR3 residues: CAISAYDREDTEAFF. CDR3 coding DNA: TGTGCCATCAGTGCCTATGACAGGGAGGACACTGAAGCTTTCTTT.

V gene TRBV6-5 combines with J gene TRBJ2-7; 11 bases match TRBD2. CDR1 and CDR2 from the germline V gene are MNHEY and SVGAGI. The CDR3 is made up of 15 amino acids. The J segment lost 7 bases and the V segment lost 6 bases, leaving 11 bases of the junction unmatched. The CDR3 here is CASSTSGGLLEEQYF. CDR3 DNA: TGTGCCAGCAGCACTAGCGGGGGATTACTTGAGGAGCAGTACTTC.

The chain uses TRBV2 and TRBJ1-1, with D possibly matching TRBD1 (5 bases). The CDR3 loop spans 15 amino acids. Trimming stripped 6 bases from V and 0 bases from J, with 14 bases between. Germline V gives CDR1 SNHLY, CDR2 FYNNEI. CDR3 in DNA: TGTGCCAGCAGGCTTTTAAGACAGCTGAACACTGAAGCTTTCTTT. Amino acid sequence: CASRLLRQLNTEAFF.

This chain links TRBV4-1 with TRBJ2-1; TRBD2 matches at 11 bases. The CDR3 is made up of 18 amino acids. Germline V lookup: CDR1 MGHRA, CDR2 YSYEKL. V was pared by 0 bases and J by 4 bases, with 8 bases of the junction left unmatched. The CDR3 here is CASSQDSRLAGGYNEQFF. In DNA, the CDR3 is TGCGCCAGCAGCCAAGATTCACGGCTAGCGGGGGGTTACAATGAGCAGTTCTTC.